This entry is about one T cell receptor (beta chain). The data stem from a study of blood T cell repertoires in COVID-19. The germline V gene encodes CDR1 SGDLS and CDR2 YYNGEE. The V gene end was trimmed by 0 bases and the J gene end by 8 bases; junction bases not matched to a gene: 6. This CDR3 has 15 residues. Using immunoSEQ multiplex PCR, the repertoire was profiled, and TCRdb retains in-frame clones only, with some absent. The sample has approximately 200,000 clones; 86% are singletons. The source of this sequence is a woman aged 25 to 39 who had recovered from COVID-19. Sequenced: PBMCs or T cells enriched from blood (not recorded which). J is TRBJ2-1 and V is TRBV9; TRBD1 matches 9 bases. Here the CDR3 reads CASSVGTGGRHEQFF. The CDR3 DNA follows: TGTGCCAGCAGCGTAGGCACAGGGGGCCGTCATGAGCAGTTCTTC.